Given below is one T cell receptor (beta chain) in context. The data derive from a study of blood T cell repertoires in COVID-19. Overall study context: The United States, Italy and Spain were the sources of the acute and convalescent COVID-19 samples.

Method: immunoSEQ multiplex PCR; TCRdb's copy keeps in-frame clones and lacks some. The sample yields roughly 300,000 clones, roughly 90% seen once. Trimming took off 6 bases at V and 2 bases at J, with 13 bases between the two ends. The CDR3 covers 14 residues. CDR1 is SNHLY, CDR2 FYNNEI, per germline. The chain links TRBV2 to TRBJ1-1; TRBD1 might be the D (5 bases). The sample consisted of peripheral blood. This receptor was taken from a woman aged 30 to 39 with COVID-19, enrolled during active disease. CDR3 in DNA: TGTGCCAGCAGACCCACCCAGGGAAACACTGAAGCTTTCTTT. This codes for CASRPTQGNTEAFF.